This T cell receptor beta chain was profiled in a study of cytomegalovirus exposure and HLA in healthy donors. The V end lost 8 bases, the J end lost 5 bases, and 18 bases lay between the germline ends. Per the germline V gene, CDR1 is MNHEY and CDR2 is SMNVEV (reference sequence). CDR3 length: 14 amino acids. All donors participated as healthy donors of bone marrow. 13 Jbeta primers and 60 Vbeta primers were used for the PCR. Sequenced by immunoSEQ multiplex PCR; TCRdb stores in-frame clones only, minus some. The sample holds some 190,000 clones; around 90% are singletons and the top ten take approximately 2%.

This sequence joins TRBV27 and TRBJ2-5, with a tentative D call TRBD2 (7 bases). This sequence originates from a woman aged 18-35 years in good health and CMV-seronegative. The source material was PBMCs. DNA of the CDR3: TGTGCCAGCGGGCCGGGGGGCAGGGGCGAGACCCAGTACTTC. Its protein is CASGPGGRGETQYF.